This T cell receptor (beta chain) was sequenced in a study of blood T cells in healthy people across ages (dated by TCRdb to about 2015). In terms of the full investigation: Template switching captured roughly one uniquely barcoded TCR beta cDNA molecule per two T cells in model experiments. To track age-related changes in TCR beta repertoire diversity, the study relied on deep sequencing normalized with unique cDNA molecular identifiers. Donors were grouped into four age groups: young (average roughly 16 years), middle-aged (roughly 40), aged (approximately 67) and long-lived (about 89). To avoid experimental bias, donors of different ages were distributed randomly across sequencing lanes. For two donors (one aged 18 to 29 and one aged 80 or older), the study analyzed two additional independent replicas of 1 million unique cDNA reads from the same blood draw.

The library was generated by 5' RACE. Sequencer: Illumina HiSeq 2500. A second 7 to 11 cycle PCR used a sample-barcoded 5' primer and a J-beta primer mix. Each TCR beta cDNA molecule received a unique molecular identifier from a template-switch 5' adaptor carrying 12 random nucleotides. Each sample yielded at least 3 million CDR3-containing paired-end reads. All of the RNA was converted into first-strand cDNA using the Mint cDNA synthesis kit, with a TRBC-specific oligonucleotide serving as the primer. Following uracil-DNA glycosylase treatment, a first 18-cycle PCR with universal primers M1SS and BC2_uni_R was performed on all cDNA. In the source study's methods: Normalization of each sample was performed by random selection of 1 million high-quality reads, each carrying a distinct molecular identifier. Reads with shared molecular identifiers were discarded instead of being binned into consensus sequences. MiTCR, set to a Q25 quality threshold and the strictest error-elimination algorithm, was used for CDR3 identification, clonotype clustering and error correction. Lower-bound total TCR beta diversity was estimated with a nonparametric unseen species model using Euler transformation. TCRdb took the public reads, trimmed them with fastp at Q25, ran MiXCR for clone calling and kept in-frame beta chains. CDR3 protein sequences are deduplicated, and each keeps its most common genes and DNA. The V and J calls were not made by the authors but by TCRdb's processing. The sample includes approximately 1.5 million distinct CDR3 sequences, with less than 45% observed a single time. The ten biggest clones cover under 5% of the sample.

At the junction V is shortened by 4 bases and J by 10 bases, with 8 bases in between. The CDR3 sequence holds 11 residues, the cysteine and phenylalanine included. Of the read, only the CDR3 DNA is kept; its 33 bases are in frame from base 1. In the germline V gene, CDR1 corresponds to MNHEY and CDR2 to SVGEGT. Summary of the overall study and its limitations: Because the CMV infection status of the donors was unknown, age-related changes in expanded clonotypes may potentially have been confounded. There was a strong correlation between observed TCR beta diversity and the percentage of naive T cells measured by flow cytometry. As age increased, observed TCR beta diversity per million T cells dropped in a roughly linear way, and a significant reduction was already evident by age 40. Estimates of total diversity from one million sequenced T cells were regarded as lower bounds and underestimates. Since profiling was done on bulk unsorted PBMCs, naive and antigen-experienced compartments could not be conclusively compared. The long-lived group showed more naive CD4+ T cells, fewer expanded clones and increased TCR diversity than the aged group, suggesting age selection.

Donors were a few dozen systemically healthy Caucasian individuals from Russia aged 6 to 90 years. Each donor gave about 9.8 milliliters of peripheral blood, drawn into EDTA-treated Vacutainer tubes. Ficoll-Paque density-gradient centrifugation was used to isolate PBMCs, with at least 6 million per sample. Total RNA was extracted from PBMCs with Trizol reagent, with at least 6 micrograms obtained per sample. For every donor, an aliquot of PBMCs went through flow cytometry to measure the percentages of naive CD45RAhigh/CD27high T cells. This clonotype was counted at least ten times. It lacks a known antigen. No quality values exist for individual bases; no much larger clone is one base distant.

The TCR comes from a woman aged 18-35 years in good health. The rearrangement joined TRBV6-2 or TRBV6-3 to TRBJ2-1, and the D gene may be TRBD2, 5 bases matching. Sequencing used blood. The CDR3 protein: CASSFPGEQFF. The DNA sequence follows: TGTGCCAGCAGTTTTCCGGGGGAGCAGTTCTTC.